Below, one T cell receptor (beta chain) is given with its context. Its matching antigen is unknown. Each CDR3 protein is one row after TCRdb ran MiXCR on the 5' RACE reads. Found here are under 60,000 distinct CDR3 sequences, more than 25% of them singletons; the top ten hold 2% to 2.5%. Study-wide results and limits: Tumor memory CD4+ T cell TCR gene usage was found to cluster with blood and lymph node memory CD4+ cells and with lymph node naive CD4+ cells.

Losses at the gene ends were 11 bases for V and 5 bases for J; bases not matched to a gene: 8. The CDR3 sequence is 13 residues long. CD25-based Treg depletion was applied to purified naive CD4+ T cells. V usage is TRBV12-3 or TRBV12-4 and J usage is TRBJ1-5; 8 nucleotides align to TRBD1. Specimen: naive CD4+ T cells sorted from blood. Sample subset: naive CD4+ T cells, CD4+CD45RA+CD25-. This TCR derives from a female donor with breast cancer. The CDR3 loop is CAGATGGHQPQHF. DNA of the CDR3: TGTGCCGGCGCCACAGGGGGGCATCAGCCCCAGCATTTT.